In this sample, the clone carrying this TCR beta chain turned up many times. The antigen is unknown. V shed 6 bases and J shed 2 bases, with 11 bases lying between them. The CDR3 length is 13 residues. Germline V gene data show CDR1 as SEHNR and CDR2 as FQNEAQ (reference sequence). The record originates from a study of identical twins. Whole-study results and caveats: Out-of-frame TCR alpha sharing observed in monozygotic twins exceeded model estimates.

A universal primer site came from template switching; cDNA carried unique molecular identifiers. TCRdb re-called the 5' RACE reads with MiXCR, one entry per CDR3 protein. The sample contains just under 650,000 distinct CDR3 sequences, 7.1% of which appear only once. This sample also belongs to another study, concerning yellow fever vaccine responses in identical twins. That paper states: Reportedly, the T cell response mounted by twins to vaccine seemed partly convergent, partly personalized.

The material sequenced was PBMCs. The receptor was isolated from a woman under 30 in good health. The chain employs TRBV7-9 and TRBJ2-7, with D perhaps matching TRBD2 (6 bases). CDR3 region: CASRRDLPYEQYF. In DNA form, the CDR3 reads TGTGCCAGCAGGAGGGACTTACCCTACGAGCAGTACTTC.